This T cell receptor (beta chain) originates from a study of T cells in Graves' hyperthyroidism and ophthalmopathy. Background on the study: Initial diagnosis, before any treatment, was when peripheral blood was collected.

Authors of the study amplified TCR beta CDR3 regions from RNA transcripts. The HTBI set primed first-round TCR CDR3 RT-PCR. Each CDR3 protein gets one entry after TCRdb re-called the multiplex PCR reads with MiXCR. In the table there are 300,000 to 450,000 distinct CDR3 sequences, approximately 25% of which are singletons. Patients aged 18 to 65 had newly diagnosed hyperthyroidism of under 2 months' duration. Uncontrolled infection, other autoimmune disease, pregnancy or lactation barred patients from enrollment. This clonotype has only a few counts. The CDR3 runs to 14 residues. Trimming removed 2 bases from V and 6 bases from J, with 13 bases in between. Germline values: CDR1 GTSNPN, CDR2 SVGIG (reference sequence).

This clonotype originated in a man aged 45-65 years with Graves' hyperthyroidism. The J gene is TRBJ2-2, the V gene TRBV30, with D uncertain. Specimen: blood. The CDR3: CAWSSSGAPGELFF. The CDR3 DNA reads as TGTGCCTGGAGTTCAAGTGGTGCCCCCGGGGAGCTGTTTTTT.